Here is one T cell receptor (beta chain) with its context. Its antigen is unidentified. The sample is drawn from a study of T-cell memory formation after mild COVID-19. At the level of the study: Clustering of TCRs was largely donor specific. Overall study results and limits: Day 15 to 85 contracting clones showed balanced CD4/CD8; day 15 to 37 expanders favored CD4+. Some SARS-CoV-2-responding clones were already detected in memory before infection.

The V gene end was trimmed by 5 bases and the J gene end by 1 base; junction bases not matched to a gene: 6. CDR3 size: 15 residues. CDR1 and CDR2 from the germline V gene are MNHNY and SVGAGI (reference sequence). 5'RACE, which relied on constant-segment primers, yielded TCR alpha and TCR beta cDNA libraries carrying sample barcodes and UMIs. TCRdb re-analysed the 5' RACE reads in MiXCR, keeping a single row per CDR3 protein. The table shows 200,000 to 300,000 distinct CDR3 sequences, with roughly 14% occurring only once. Input material: PBMCs or a T cell subset sorted from them (not recorded which). The chain joins TRBV6-6 to TRBJ2-5, with TRBD1 matching over 8 bases. The origin of this receptor is an adult woman who had mild COVID-19 (a few samples of this study predate the infection). Cell type and time point are not known. CDR3 nucleotide sequence: TGTGCCAGCAGTAACGCCGGGACAGGCCAAGAGACCCAGTACTTC. Its protein product is CASSNAGTGQETQYF.